This entry describes one TCR beta chain. Patients aged 18 to 65 with hyperthyroidism were newly diagnosed, with duration under 2 months. Patients were excluded for uncontrolled infection, other autoimmune disease, pregnancy or lactation. Clinicians diagnosed patients from clinical symptoms, serum thyroxine and TRAb, thyroid ultrasound and orbital computed tomography. Germline trimming cut 6 bases from V and 2 bases from J; bases unmatched to any gene: 7. Germline CDR1 reads SNHLY; CDR2 reads FYNNEI. The CDR3 spans 15 residues. These data originate in a study of T cells in Graves' hyperthyroidism and ophthalmopathy. There were TCR beta CDR3 regions amplified from RNA transcripts. HTBI primers were the set used in a first-round RT-PCR of the TCR CDR3. Each CDR3 protein is one row after TCRdb ran MiXCR on the multiplex PCR reads. The sample yields a few hundred thousand distinct CDR3 sequences, about 16% seen once.

The chain has TRBV2 and TRBJ1-3; 7 bases agree with TRBD1. The receptor's source is a woman aged 25 to 39 with Graves' hyperthyroidism. Input material: blood. CDR3 sequence: CASRDRQGAGNTIYF. The CDR3 DNA reads TGTGCCAGCAGGGACCGTCAGGGGGCTGGAAACACCATATATTTT.